The rows below give T cell receptor beta chains drawn from one sample of a study of identical twins. Via MiXCR, TCRdb re-called the 5' RACE reads, giving one row per CDR3 protein. The data show roughly 630,000 distinct CDR3 sequences, roughly 6.6% seen once. The same data also went into a second study, on yellow fever vaccine responses in identical twins.

Sequencing was done on a sample of PBMCs. These TCRs come from a young woman in good health. The CDR3 runs from the conserved cysteine through the conserved F or W. A D gene is named only where the DNA matches it firmly. Clone size appears in some rows only: once, few, many, or a class for an expanded clone.

TRBD1	TRBJ1-1	TRBV10-3	many	TGTGCCATCAGTGAGGAGGGACAGGGAACTGAAGCTTTCTTT	CAISEEGQGTEAFF
-	TRBJ1-1	TRBV7-8	many	TGTGCCACCTCTCCAGGGTTTGAAGCTTTCTTT	CATSPGFEAFF
-	TRBJ2-1	TRBV24-1	many	TGTGCCACCAGTGATTCTGACAGCTTCAATGAGCAGTTCTTC	CATSDSDSFNEQFF
-	TRBJ1-1	TRBV10-3	few	TGTGCCATCAGTGAGAAAGGGGGGGGGAACACTGAAGCTTTCTTT	CAISEKGGGNTEAFF
TRBD2	TRBJ2-5	TRBV7-7	-	TGTGCCAGCAGCCCCACCCTAGCGGGGGGGACAGAGACCCAGTACTTC	CASSPTLAGGTETQYF
TRBD2	TRBJ2-7	TRBV5-1	few	TGCGCCAGCAGCTTGGGATTAGCGGGAGGGCCGGACTCTGGCTACGAGCAGTACTTC	CASSLGLAGGPDSGYEQYF
TRBD2	TRBJ2-5	TRBV11-2	-	TGTGCCAGCAGCTTGTACGGGACTAGCGGGAGGGCGGTAGAGACCCAGTACTTC	CASSLYGTSGRAVETQYF
-	TRBJ1-5	TRBV14	many	TGTGCCAGCAGCCAAGATCCTGGTCAGCCCCAGCATTTT	CASSQDPGQPQHF
-	TRBJ2-7	TRBV11-2	-	TGTGCCAGCAGACTGACCTACGAGCAGTACTTC	CASRLTYEQYF
TRBD2	TRBJ2-5	TRBV12-3/TRBV12-4	few	TGTGCCAGCAGTAGTGGGCGGGGGGGACGGGAGACCCAGTACTTC	CASSSGRGGRETQYF
-	TRBJ1-1	TRBV5-1	-	TGCGCCAGCAGCTTGGACGCCTCTACATGGAACACTGAAGCTTTCTTT	CASSLDASTWNTEAFF
TRBD2	TRBJ2-1	TRBV19	few	TGTGCCAGTAGTATGTCTGCGGGAGTTGAGCAGTTCTTC	CASSMSAGVEQFF
-	TRBJ1-2	TRBV5-6	-	TGTGCCAGCAGCAAAATCGACAGCGAATTTAACTATGGCTACACCTTC	CASSKIDSEFNYGYTF
-	TRBJ2-5	TRBV12-3/TRBV12-4	few	TGTGCCAGCAGTTTTTACAGGAAAGAGACCCAGTACTTC	CASSFYRKETQYF
TRBD1	TRBJ2-1	TRBV25-1	-	TGTGCCAGCAAGCTGGGACAGGGTGGAAGCAATGAGCAGTTCTTC	CASKLGQGGSNEQFF
-	TRBJ2-5	TRBV6-2/TRBV6-3	-	TGTGCCAGCAGTTATCCAAAGAGGACCCAGTACTTC	CASSYPKRTQYF
-	TRBJ2-1	TRBV29-1	few	TGCAGCGTCAACCGGCCAGACATGGGGTACAATGAGCAGTTCTTC	CSVNRPDMGYNEQFF
-	TRBJ2-1	TRBV20-1	-	TGCAGTGCTAGAGGCTGGGCCTCCTACAATGAGCAGTTCTTC	CSARGWASYNEQFF
-	TRBJ1-1	TRBV9	few	TGTGCCAGCAGCGTATCGGGGGACCCGAACACTGAAGCTTTCTTT	CASSVSGDPNTEAFF
TRBD1	TRBJ2-1	TRBV29-1	-	TGCAGCGCTATAGGGACAGGGGCGTACAATGAGCAGTTCTTC	CSAIGTGAYNEQFF
-	TRBJ2-1	TRBV12-3/TRBV12-4	many	TGTGCCAGCAGTTTAATGAGGGGGGCGTACAATGAGCAGTTCTTC	CASSLMRGAYNEQFF
-	TRBJ1-2	TRBV7-2	many	TGTGCCAGCAACTCTCTAGGGCTAATCTATGGCTACACCTTC	CASNSLGLIYGYTF
-	TRBJ2-5	TRBV15	-	TGTGCCACCAGCAGAGGGTACGAAGAGACCCAGTACTTC	CATSRGYEETQYF
-	TRBJ2-7	TRBV7-9	many	TGTGCCAGCAGCTTAGTGGACCAGACTTACGAGCAGTACTTC	CASSLVDQTYEQYF
TRBD2	TRBJ2-2	TRBV12-3/TRBV12-4	many	TGTGCCAGCAGTTTAGCGGCCAGCGGGGTTGGCGGGGAGCTGTTTTTT	CASSLAASGVGGELFF
-	TRBJ1-4	TRBV5-1	many	TGCGCCAGCAGCCCACGGGCCCCACGCTTGGCTAATGAAAAACTGTTTTTT	CASSPRAPRLANEKLFF
-	TRBJ2-2	TRBV7-8	many	TGTGCCAGCAGACTAATTCAGGGCGGCGAGGGGGAGCTGTTTTTT	CASRLIQGGEGELFF
-	TRBJ2-1	TRBV20-1	-	TGCAGTTCAGGACGGGTGGATGAGCAGTTCTTC	CSSGRVDEQFF
-	TRBJ1-2	TRBV11-2	-	TGTGCCAGCAGCCGCCTGACAGGTGGAAAGCCAACTAACTATGGCTACACCTTC	CASSRLTGGKPTNYGYTF
TRBD2	TRBJ2-2	TRBV7-6	many	TGTGCCAGCAGCTTTTTAGCGGGAGTAAGCACCGGGGAGCTGTTTTTT	CASSFLAGVSTGELFF
-	TRBJ2-1	TRBV29-1	-	TGCAGCCCTGACGGGCCCGCCACCTACAATGAGCAGTTCTTC	CSPDGPATYNEQFF
-	TRBJ2-5	TRBV7-2	-	TGTGCCAGCAGCTTAGGGGGGGATTGGCCCCAGTACTTC	CASSLGGDWPQYF
TRBD1	TRBJ2-5	TRBV7-9	few	TGTGCCAGCAGCACCCGGGACAGGTACCAAGAGACCCAGTACTTC	CASSTRDRYQETQYF
-	TRBJ1-5	TRBV20-1	many	TGCAGTGCTCCAGCAGGGAGTGGCGATCAGCCCCAGCATTTT	CSAPAGSGDQPQHF
-	TRBJ2-7	TRBV6-5	-	TGTGCCAGCGGATCCCACTACGAGCAGTACTTC	CASGSHYEQYF
TRBD1	TRBJ2-2	TRBV10-3	many	TGTGCCATCAGAGGGGGCCAGGGGAACACCGGGGAGCTGTTTTTT	CAIRGGQGNTGELFF
TRBD2	TRBJ2-1	TRBV7-2	-	TGTGCCAGCAGCTCGGGCGGGAGGGTCTACAATGAGCAGTTCTTC	CASSSGGRVYNEQFF
-	TRBJ2-6	TRBV2	few	TGTGCCAGCAGCGAAACGGCGTACTCTGGGGCCAACGTCCTGACTTTC	CASSETAYSGANVLTF
-	TRBJ2-1	TRBV12-3/TRBV12-4	-	TGTGCCAGCAGTGACCCTCTTGGTACGACAGGTAGGAGGGATGAGCAGTTCTTC	CASSDPLGTTGRRDEQFF
-	TRBJ2-6	TRBV21-1	-	TGTGCCAGCAGCAAGAAAGAGTACTCTGGGGCCAACGTCCTGACTTTC	CASSKKEYSGANVLTF
-	TRBJ1-5	TRBV6-1	few	TGTGCCAGCCAGGAGAGGGCCCTACAGCCCCAGCATTTT	CASQERALQPQHF
-	TRBJ2-2	TRBV28	-	TGTGCCAGCAGTTTTTCCTGGCGGGTTGGGGAGCTGTTTTTT	CASSFSWRVGELFF